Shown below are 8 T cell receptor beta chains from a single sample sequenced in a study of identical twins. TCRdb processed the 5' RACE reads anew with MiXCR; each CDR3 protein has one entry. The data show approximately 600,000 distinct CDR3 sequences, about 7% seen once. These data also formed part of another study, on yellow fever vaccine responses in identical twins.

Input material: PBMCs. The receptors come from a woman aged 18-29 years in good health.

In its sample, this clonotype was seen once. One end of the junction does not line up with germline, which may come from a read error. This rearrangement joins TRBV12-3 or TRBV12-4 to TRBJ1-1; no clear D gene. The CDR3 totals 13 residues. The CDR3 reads CAISLSPNTEAFF. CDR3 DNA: TGTGCCATCAGTTTAAGCCCGAACACTGAAGCTTTCTTT.

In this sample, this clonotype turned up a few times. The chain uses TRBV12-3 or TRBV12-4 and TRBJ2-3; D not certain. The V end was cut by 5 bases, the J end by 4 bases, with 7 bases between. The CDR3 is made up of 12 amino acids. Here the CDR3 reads CASSGMADTQYF. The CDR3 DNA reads TGTGCCAGCAGTGGGATGGCAGATACGCAGTATTTT.

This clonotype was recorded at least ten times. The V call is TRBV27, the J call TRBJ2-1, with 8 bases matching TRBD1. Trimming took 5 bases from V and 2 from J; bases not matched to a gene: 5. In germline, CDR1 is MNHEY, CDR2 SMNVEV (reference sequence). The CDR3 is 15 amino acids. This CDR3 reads CASSQQGGPYNEQFF. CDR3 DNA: TGTGCCAGCAGTCAACAGGGGGGCCCCTACAATGAGCAGTTCTTC.

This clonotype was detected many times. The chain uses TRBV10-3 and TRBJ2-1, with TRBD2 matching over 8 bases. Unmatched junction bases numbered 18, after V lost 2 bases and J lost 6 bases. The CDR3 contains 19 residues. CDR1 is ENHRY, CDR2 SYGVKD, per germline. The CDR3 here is CAISEPKPHSGKAFNEQFF. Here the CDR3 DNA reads TGTGCCATCAGTGAGCCCAAGCCTCATAGCGGGAAGGCGTTCAATGAGCAGTTCTTC.

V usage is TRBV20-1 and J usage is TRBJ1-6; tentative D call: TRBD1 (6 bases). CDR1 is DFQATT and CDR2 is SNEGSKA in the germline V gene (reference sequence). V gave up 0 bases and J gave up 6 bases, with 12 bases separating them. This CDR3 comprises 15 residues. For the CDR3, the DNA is TGCAGTGCTAGAGATCCTGGCAGGGGTAATTCACCCCTCCACTTT. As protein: CSARDPGRGNSPLHF.

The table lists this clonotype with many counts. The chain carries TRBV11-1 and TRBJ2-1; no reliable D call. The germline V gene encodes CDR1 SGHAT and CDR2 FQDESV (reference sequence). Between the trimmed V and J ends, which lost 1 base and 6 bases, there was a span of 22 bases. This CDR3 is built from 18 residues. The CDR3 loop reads CASSLEIQTPFVTNEQFF. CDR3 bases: TGTGCCAGCAGCTTAGAAATTCAGACCCCATTTGTGACCAATGAGCAGTTCTTC. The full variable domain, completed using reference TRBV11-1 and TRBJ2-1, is EAEVAQSPRYKITEKSQAVAFWCDPISGHATLYWYRQILGQGPELLVQFQDESVVDDSQLPKDRFSAERLKGVDSTLKIQPAELGDSAMYLCASSLEIQTPFVTNEQFFGPGTRLTVL.

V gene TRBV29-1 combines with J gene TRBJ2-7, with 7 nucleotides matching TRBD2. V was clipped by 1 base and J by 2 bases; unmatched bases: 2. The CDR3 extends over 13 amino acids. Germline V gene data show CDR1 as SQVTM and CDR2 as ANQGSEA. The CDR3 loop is CSVEGEGAYEQYF. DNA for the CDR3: TGCAGCGTTGAAGGGGAGGGCGCCTACGAGCAGTACTTC.

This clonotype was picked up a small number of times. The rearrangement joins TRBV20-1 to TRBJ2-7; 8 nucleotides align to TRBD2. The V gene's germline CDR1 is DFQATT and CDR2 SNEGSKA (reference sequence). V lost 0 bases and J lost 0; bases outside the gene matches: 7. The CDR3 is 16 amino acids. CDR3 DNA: TGCAGTGCTAGAGAGGGTCCGGGAGGGAGCTCCTACGAGCAGTACTTC. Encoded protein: CSAREGPGGSSYEQYF.